This is a list of T cell receptor beta chains from one sample in a study of T-cell memory formation after mild COVID-19. TCRdb analysed the 5' RACE reads with MiXCR anew, one entry per CDR3 protein. Of 200,000 or so distinct CDR3 sequences in the sample, about 18% were seen once. Sequences were obtained from PBMCs or a T cell subset sorted from them (not recorded which). The receptor source for this set is an adult woman who had mild COVID-19 (a few samples of this study predate the infection). Cell type and time point are not known. Each CDR3 is given with its conserved first and last residue. A D gene is named only where the DNA matches it firmly. Part of the rows lack a size; the others show once, few, many or a class for expanded clones.

>few|TRBJ2-1|15|TRBD2|TRBV7-3
CASSPNGGASNEQFF
TGTGCCAGCAGCCCCAACGGGGGGGCCTCAAATGAGCAGTTCTTC
>few|TRBJ1-2|13|TRBD1|TRBV12-3/TRBV12-4
CASRKTGNYGYTF
TGTGCCAGCAGAAAGACAGGGAACTATGGCTACACCTTC
>-|TRBJ1-2|15|-|TRBV12-3/TRBV12-4
CASSLAPAGRYGYTF
TGTGCCAGCAGTTTAGCACCCGCCGGAAGGTATGGCTACACCTTC
>few|TRBJ1-6|15|-|TRBV4-3
CASSQHQGVTSPLHF
TGCGCCAGCAGCCAGCACCAGGGAGTGACTTCACCCCTCCACTTT
>few|TRBJ1-1|14|-|TRBV6-5
CASSSRVLYTEAFF
TGTGCCAGCAGTTCCCGGGTCCTATACACTGAAGCTTTCTTT
>many|TRBJ2-3|13|-|TRBV18
CASSPQLGDTQYF
TGTGCCAGCTCACCCCAACTAGGCGATACGCAGTATTTT
>many|TRBJ2-1|16|-|TRBV20-1
CSARDRLPSSYNEQFF
TGCAGTGCTAGAGATCGGCTTCCAAGCTCCTACAATGAGCAGTTCTTC
>-|TRBJ2-3|12|-|TRBV11-2
CASSYYTDTQYF
TGTGCCAGCAGCTACTACACAGATACGCAGTATTTT
>-|TRBJ2-7|15|-|TRBV4-1
CASSQGQFRAYEQYF
TGCGCCAGCAGCCAAGGACAGTTTAGGGCCTACGAGCAGTACTTC
>few|TRBJ1-1|15|TRBD1|TRBV5-1
CASSPRTGAFTEAFF
TGCGCCAGCAGCCCTAGGACAGGGGCTTTCACTGAAGCTTTCTTT
>-|TRBJ1-1|13|TRBD1|TRBV20-1
CSASSPQGTEAFF
TGCAGTGCCAGTAGTCCACAGGGGACTGAAGCTTTCTTT
>-|TRBJ2-3|15|-|TRBV7-2
CASSFWRADTDTQYF
TGTGCCAGCAGTTTCTGGCGGGCCGACACAGATACGCAGTATTTT
>few|TRBJ2-3|17|TRBD2|TRBV7-8
CASSLRERLAVTDTQYF
TGTGCCAGCAGCTTAAGGGAACGACTAGCGGTCACAGATACGCAGTATTTT
>-|TRBJ1-1|14|-|TRBV24-1
CATSDTTGNTEAFF
TGTGCCACCAGTGACACCACAGGGAACACTGAAGCTTTCTTT
>-|TRBJ2-5|15|-|TRBV7-3
CASSAHGTVWPTQYF
TGTGCCAGCAGCGCCCACGGGACGGTGTGGCCGACCCAGTACTTC
>few|TRBJ2-1|18|TRBD2|TRBV24-1
CATSDPGTSGRNRNEQFF
TGTGCCACCAGTGATCCCGGGACTAGCGGGAGGAATCGAAATGAGCAGTTCTTC
>-|TRBJ2-3|16|TRBD2|TRBV9
CASSALAGVPTDTQYF
TGTGCCAGCAGCGCACTAGCGGGGGTCCCCACAGATACGCAGTATTTT
>-|TRBJ2-1|13|-|TRBV7-6
CASSLVNRNEQFF
TGTGCCAGCAGCTTAGTGAATCGGAATGAGCAGTTCTTC
>few|TRBJ1-6|14|TRBD1|TRBV2
CASSTTGGKSPLHF
TGTGCCAGCAGTACGACAGGGGGGAAATCACCCCTCCACTTT
>-|TRBJ1-3|16|TRBD1|TRBV12-3/TRBV12-4
CASSQRATGSGNTIYF
TGTGCCAGCAGTCAGAGAGCGACAGGGTCAGGAAACACCATATATTTT
>few|TRBJ2-6|17|TRBD1|TRBV12-3/TRBV12-4
CASSPTGGIGGANVLTF
TGTGCCAGCTCCCCGACAGGGGGCATCGGTGGGGCCAACGTCCTGACTTTC
>-|TRBJ1-6|14|-|TRBV3-1
CASSQAGAYSPLHF
TGTGCCAGCAGCCAAGCGGGGGCCTATTCACCCCTCCACTTT
>-|TRBJ2-4|16|TRBD2|TRBV7-2
CASSLGGLRAKNIQYF
TGTGCCAGCAGCTTAGGGGGACTAAGAGCCAAAAACATTCAGTACTTC
>few|TRBJ2-1|14|-|TRBV11-3
CASSLARGLNEQFF
TGTGCCAGCAGCTTAGCCAGGGGACTCAATGAGCAGTTCTTC
>many|TRBJ2-5|13|-|TRBV12-3/TRBV12-4
CASSRASGETQYF
TGTGCCAGCAGCCGGGCGTCTGGGGAGACCCAGTACTTC
>few|TRBJ2-7|17|-|TRBV21-1
CASSKDGGDLRAYEQYF
TGTGCCAGCAGCAAAGATGGCGGGGACCTACGGGCCTACGAGCAGTACTTC
>few|TRBJ2-1|15|TRBD1|TRBV5-1
CASSRTGELYNEQFF
TGCGCCAGCAGCCGGACAGGGGAGCTCTACAATGAGCAGTTCTTC
>few|TRBJ2-1|14|-|TRBV19
CASSIDKGRNEQFF
TGTGCCAGTAGTATAGATAAGGGGAGGAATGAGCAGTTCTTC
>-|TRBJ1-5|14|-|TRBV18
CASSQRDGNQPQHF
TGTGCCAGCTCCCAGAGGGATGGCAATCAGCCCCAGCATTTT
>-|TRBJ2-2|13|-|TRBV6-2/TRBV6-3
CASDAENTGELFF
TGTGCCAGCGATGCAGAGAACACCGGGGAGCTGTTTTTT
>-|TRBJ1-5|13|-|TRBV12-3/TRBV12-4
CASSFGLKGPQHF
TGTGCCAGCAGTTTTGGCCTCAAGGGGCCCCAGCATTTT
>-|TRBJ2-1|15|-|TRBV3-1
CASSQDAWGNNEQFF
TGTGCCAGCAGCCAAGACGCATGGGGTAACAATGAGCAGTTCTTC
>few|TRBJ1-5|14|TRBD1|TRBV12-3/TRBV12-4
CASAGQLSNQPQHF
TGTGCCAGTGCGGGACAGCTTAGCAATCAGCCCCAGCATTTT
>-|TRBJ2-3|14|-|TRBV25-1
CASSESPQVDTQYF
TGTGCCAGCAGTGAATCACCCCAAGTAGATACGCAGTATTTT
>-|TRBJ1-4|13|-|TRBV5-5
CASSSGVNEKLFF
TGTGCCAGCAGCTCCGGCGTCAACGAAAAACTGTTTTTT
>few|TRBJ2-5|15|-|TRBV7-2
CASSLEVFRGETQYF
TGTGCCAGCAGCTTAGAGGTTTTCAGGGGTGAGACCCAGTACTTC
>-|TRBJ1-5|14|-|TRBV6-2/TRBV6-3
CASKGTGGNQPQHF
TGTGCCAGCAAAGGGACGGGTGGCAATCAGCCCCAGCATTTT
>many|TRBJ2-6|18|TRBD1|TRBV7-2
CASSLAGQGLTGANVLTF
TGTGCCAGCAGCTTAGCGGGACAGGGGTTAACTGGGGCCAACGTCCTGACTTTC
>-|TRBJ2-6|17|TRBD1|TRBV12-3/TRBV12-4
CASSFGTGRSGANVLTF
TGTGCCAGCAGTTTCGGGACAGGGCGGTCTGGGGCCAACGTCCTGACTTTC
>few|TRBJ1-1|15|TRBD1|TRBV11-2
CASSYQGAMGTEAFF
TGTGCCAGCAGCTACCAGGGGGCGATGGGGACTGAAGCTTTCTTT